This is a list of T cell receptor beta chains from one sample in a study of molecular identifiers for immune sequencing clone quantification. TCRdb re-called the PCR reads with MiXCR, one entry per CDR3 protein. The repertoire has about 640,000 distinct CDR3 sequences, around 20% of them found once; the top ten carry roughly 0.83%. The source material was naive CD8+ T cells from blood, with Jurkat cell RNA spiked in. The receptor source for this set is a human donor in good health. Some libraries in this study had Jurkat cell RNA spiked in. Both conserved end residues are part of each CDR3. Each record gives: J gene, D gene, V gene, clone size, CDR3 DNA, CDR3 protein. A D gene is named only where the DNA matches it firmly. The size field is filled for only some rows; it gives once, few, many or a size class.

>TRBJ2-5|NA|TRBV5-6|many
TGTGCCAGCAGCTTGGCCGTTTTAAGGACCCAGTACTTC
CASSLAVLRTQYF
>TRBJ2-1|TRBD2|TRBV5-8|few
TGTGCCAGCAGCTTGTTGTACGGGTTTGGCGGGAGAGGGCCCGGGGCTGAGCAGTTCTTC
CASSLLYGFGGRGPGAEQFF
>TRBJ2-7|NA|TRBV6-5|many
TGTGCCAGCAGTCTACTCCCGTTGCCGGACAGAAGAGGCGAGCAGTACTTC
CASSLLPLPDRRGEQYF
>TRBJ2-7|NA|TRBV11-2|many
TGTGCCACAGCTGGCGAGTCTGTGTATCCGGACGAGCAGTACTTC
CATAGESVYPDEQYF
>TRBJ2-5|NA|TRBV4-1|few
TGCGCCAGCAGCCAAGAGAGTGGGACAACCCAAGAGACCCAGTACTTC
CASSQESGTTQETQYF
>TRBJ2-1|TRBD1|TRBV5-5|NA
TGTGCCAGCAGCTCCAAGGGACAGGGGTCCGAAGAGCAGTTCTTC
CASSSKGQGSEEQFF
>TRBJ2-1|NA|TRBV6-5|NA
TGTGCCAGCAGCACCGCTAGCCTCGACAATGAGCAGTTCTTC
CASSTASLDNEQFF
>TRBJ2-7|TRBD1|TRBV19|many
TGTGCCAGTAGTATATCGACAGGGAGTTTCTACGAGCAGTACTTC
CASSISTGSFYEQYF
>TRBJ2-7|NA|TRBV20-1|NA
TGCAGTGCTAGAGGTTTGGGCGGGGATTCCTACGAGCAGTACTTC
CSARGLGGDSYEQYF
>TRBJ2-7|TRBD1|TRBV19|few
TGTGCCAGTAGTAGACGGGACAGCGAAAGCTCCTACGAGCAGTACTTC
CASSRRDSESSYEQYF
>TRBJ2-5|TRBD2|TRBV5-4|many
TGTGCCAGCAGCTTGGTGGGCCTACTAGCGGGGGGGCACGAGACCCAGTACTTC
CASSLVGLLAGGHETQYF
>TRBJ2-3|NA|TRBV7-9|many
TGTGCCAGCGGGGGGACAGGCACAGATACGCAGTATTTT
CASGGTGTDTQYF
>TRBJ2-7|NA|TRBV5-1|many
TGCGCCAGCAGCTTTGAGCCGTCAACCTACGAGCAGTACTTC
CASSFEPSTYEQYF
>TRBJ2-2|TRBD1|TRBV12-3/TRBV12-4|many
TGTGCCAGCAGTTTAGGGGACAGGGGGATCGCCGGGGAGCTGTTTTTT
CASSLGDRGIAGELFF
>TRBJ1-6|NA|TRBV3-1|many
TGTGCCAGCAGCCGCCCCGCGGCGAATTCACCCCTCCACTTT
CASSRPAANSPLHF
>TRBJ2-3|NA|TRBV19|many
TGTGCCAGTAGCTTACTAGCACTAGGCACAGATACGCAGTATTTT
CASSLLALGTDTQYF
>TRBJ2-7|NA|TRBV20-1|few
TGCAGTGCTAGAGATCTTAAAGGAATTTCCTACGAGCAGTACTTC
CSARDLKGISYEQYF
>TRBJ1-5|NA|TRBV19|NA
TGTGCCAGTAGTATCTGGGATTATCAGCCCCAGCATTTT
CASSIWDYQPQHF
>TRBJ1-5|NA|TRBV19|few
TGTGCCAGTAGTATGCCACCTCAGCCCCAGCATTTT
CASSMPPQPQHF
>TRBJ1-5|TRBD1|TRBV12-3/TRBV12-4|many
TGTGCCAGCAGTTTGGGACAGGGGGAACAGCCCCAGCATTTT
CASSLGQGEQPQHF
>TRBJ2-5|TRBD2|TRBV5-4|many
TGTGCCAGCAGCTTGAGGGGACTAGCGGGGGCCGGAGAGACCCAGTACTTC
CASSLRGLAGAGETQYF
>TRBJ1-1|NA|TRBV29-1|NA
TGCAGCGTTGGGGGCGAGAAAGCTGAAGCCTTCTTT
CSVGGEKAEAFF
>TRBJ2-2|NA|TRBV20-1|few
TGCAGTGCTAGAGTTCCTGACACCGGGGAGCTGTTTTTT
CSARVPDTGELFF
>TRBJ2-3|TRBD2|TRBV2|many
TGTGCCACCACTCCCGCGGGAGAATTAGATACGCAGTATTTT
CATTPAGELDTQYF